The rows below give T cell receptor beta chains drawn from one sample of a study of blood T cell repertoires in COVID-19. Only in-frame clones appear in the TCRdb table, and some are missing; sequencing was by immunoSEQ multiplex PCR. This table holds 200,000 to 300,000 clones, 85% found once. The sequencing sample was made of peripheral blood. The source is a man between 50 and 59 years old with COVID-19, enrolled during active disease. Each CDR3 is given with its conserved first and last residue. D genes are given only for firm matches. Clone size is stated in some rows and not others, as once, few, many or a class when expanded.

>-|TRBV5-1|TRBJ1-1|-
TGCGCCAGCAGCTTAGACAGTGACACTGAAGCTTTCTTT
CASSLDSDTEAFF
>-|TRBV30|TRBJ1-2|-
TGTGCCTGGAGTCTTCTACAGGGCTATGGCTACACCTTC
CAWSLLQGYGYTF
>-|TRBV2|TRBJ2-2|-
TGTGCCAGCAGTGAAAAGACCCAGGGCGAGCTGTTTTTT
CASSEKTQGELFF
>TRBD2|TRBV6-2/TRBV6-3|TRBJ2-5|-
TGTGCCAGCAGTCTGGGACTAGCGGGCGTCCGTACCCAGTACTTC
CASSLGLAGVRTQYF
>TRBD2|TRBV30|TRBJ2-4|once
TGTGCCTGGAGTGTAGCGGTTAGGACTAGTATCAAAAACATTCAGTACTTC
CAWSVAVRTSIKNIQYF
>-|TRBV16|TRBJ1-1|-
TGTGCCAGCAGCCAATCGCGGGGCAGGGACACTGAAGCTTTCTTT
CASSQSRGRDTEAFF
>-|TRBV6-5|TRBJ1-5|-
TGTGCCAGCAGTTACTCGGGAGTAGGCGGCAATCAGCCCCAGCATTTT
CASSYSGVGGNQPQHF
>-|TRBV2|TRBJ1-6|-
TGTGCCAGCAGTGTCGGGGATGGTAATTCACCCCTCCACTTT
CASSVGDGNSPLHF
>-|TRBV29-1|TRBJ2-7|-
TGCAGCGTTAGCCATGGCGGCTACGAGCAGTACTTC
CSVSHGGYEQYF
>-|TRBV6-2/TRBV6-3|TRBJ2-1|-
TGTGCCAGCAGTTCGGGCGGGGCCTACAATGAGCAGTTCTTC
CASSSGGAYNEQFF
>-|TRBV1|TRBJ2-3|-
TGCACCAGCAGCCAAGGTCGTAGCGGGGGGGCCCTGTGCACAGATACGCAGTATTTT
CTSSQGRSGGALCTDTQYF
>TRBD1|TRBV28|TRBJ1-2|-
TGTGCCAGCAGTTTAACGGACAGGGGCTACTACTATGGCTACACCTTC
CASSLTDRGYYYGYTF
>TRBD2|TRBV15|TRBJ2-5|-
TGTGCCACCAGCAGAGATACTAGCGGGGGGGGCAGAGAGACCCAGTACTTC
CATSRDTSGGGRETQYF
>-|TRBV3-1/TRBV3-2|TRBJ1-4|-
TGTGCCAGCAGCCAGAACGCCCAGGTTGGGGAAAAACTGTTTTTT
CASSQNAQVGEKLFF
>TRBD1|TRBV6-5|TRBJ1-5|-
TGTGCCAGCAGTAAACAGGGGAATAGCAATCAGCCCCAGCATTTT
CASSKQGNSNQPQHF
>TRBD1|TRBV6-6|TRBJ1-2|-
TGTGCCAGCAGTCAGGGACAGCAACGCTATGGCTACACCTTC
CASSQGQQRYGYTF
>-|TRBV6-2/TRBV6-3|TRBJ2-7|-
TGTGCCAGCAGTCTGACTCGGGGGTACGAGCAGTACTTC
CASSLTRGYEQYF
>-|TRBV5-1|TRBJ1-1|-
TGCGCCAGCAGTAGAGACATGAACACTGAAGCTTTCTTT
CASSRDMNTEAFF
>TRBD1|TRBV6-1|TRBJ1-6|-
TGTGCCAGCAGTGAGGACAGGGTAGGCAATTCACCCCTCCACTTT
CASSEDRVGNSPLHF
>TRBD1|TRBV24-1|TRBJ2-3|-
TGTGCCACCAGTGACCCCGGACAGGGCGGGGGCACAGATACGCAGTATTTT
CATSDPGQGGGTDTQYF
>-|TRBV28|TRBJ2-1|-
TGTGCCAGCAACTCCGGGGGTAAGATAAGCAATGAGCAGTTCTTC
CASNSGGKISNEQFF
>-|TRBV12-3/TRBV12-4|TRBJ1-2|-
TGTGCCAGCAGTCACAGTCCCAACTTGGGCTACACCTTC
CASSHSPNLGYTF
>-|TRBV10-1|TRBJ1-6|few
TGCGCCAGCAGGGGGGACTTCAATTCACCCCTCCACTTT
CASRGDFNSPLHF
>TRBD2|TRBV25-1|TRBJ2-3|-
TGTGCCAGCAGTGCGACTAGCCTTCGTCAAACAGATACGCAGTATTTT
CASSATSLRQTDTQYF
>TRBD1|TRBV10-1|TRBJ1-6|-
TGCGCCAGCAGTGAACATGACAGGGTTTCCTATAATTCACCCCTCCACTTT
CASSEHDRVSYNSPLHF
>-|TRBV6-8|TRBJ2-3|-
TGTGCCAGCAGTTACTCGATTAGGCGGGGAACTAGCACAGATACGCAGTATTTT
CASSYSIRRGTSTDTQYF
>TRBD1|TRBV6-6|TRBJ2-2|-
TGTGCCAGCAGTCCCACAGGGGGCACCGGGGAGCTGTTTTTT
CASSPTGGTGELFF
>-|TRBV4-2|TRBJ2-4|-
TGTGCCAGCAGCCAACCCACTAGCTTCCTTCAGTACTTC
CASSQPTSFLQYF
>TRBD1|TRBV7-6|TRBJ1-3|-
TGTGCCAGCAGCTTAGGGCAGGGGGCCTCTGGAAACACCATATATTTT
CASSLGQGASGNTIYF
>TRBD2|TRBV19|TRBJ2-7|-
TGTGCCACGGGGGGTGACGACCACTACGAGCAGTACTTC
CATGGDDHYEQYF
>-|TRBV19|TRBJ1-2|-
TGTGCCAGTAGCCGTCCTAACTATGGCTACACCTTC
CASSRPNYGYTF
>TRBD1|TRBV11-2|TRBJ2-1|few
TGTGCCAGCAGCTTAATATCAGGGGGCCGACGCAATGAGCAGTTCTTC
CASSLISGGRRNEQFF
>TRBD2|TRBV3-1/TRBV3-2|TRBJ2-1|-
TGTGCCAGCAGCCAAGATGCTAGCGGGGGAAAAGAGCAGTTCTTC
CASSQDASGGKEQFF
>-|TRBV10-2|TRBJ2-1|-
TGCGCCAGCACGAAGGGGGTGATCTACAATGAGCAGTTCTTC
CASTKGVIYNEQFF
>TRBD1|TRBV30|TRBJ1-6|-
TGTGCCTGGAGTTGGATTGAACAGGGGAATAATTCACCCCTCCACTTT
CAWSWIEQGNNSPLHF
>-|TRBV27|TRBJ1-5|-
TGTGCCAGCAGTGATCGACTCGGGCAGCCCCAGCATTTT
CASSDRLGQPQHF
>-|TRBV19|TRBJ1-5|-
TGTGCCAGTAGTATGCCGAAGACCCGGGATCCAAGGTCCCCCCAGCATTTT
CASSMPKTRDPRSPQHF
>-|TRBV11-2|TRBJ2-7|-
TGTGCCAGCAGCTTAGATGTTCAGGGGAACGAGCAGTACTTC
CASSLDVQGNEQYF
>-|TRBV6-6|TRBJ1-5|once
TGTGCCAGCAGTTACGGGCAAGGGGAGGTTAATCAGCCCCAGCATTTT
CASSYGQGEVNQPQHF
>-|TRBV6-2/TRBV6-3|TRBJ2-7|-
TGTGCCAGCAGTTACTCGCGTCGAGAGCAGTACTTC
CASSYSRREQYF
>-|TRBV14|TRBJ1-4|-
TGTACCAGCAGCCAAGCAAGGGGGTATAATGAAAAACTGTTTTTT
CTSSQARGYNEKLFF
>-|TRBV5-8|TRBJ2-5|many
TGTGCCAGCAGCCCTCGGACAAGGAATGTGAAGACCCAGTACTTC
CASSPRTRNVKTQYF
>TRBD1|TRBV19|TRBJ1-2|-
TGTGCCAGTAAACCCGGGACAGCGACCTATGGCTACACCTTC
CASKPGTATYGYTF
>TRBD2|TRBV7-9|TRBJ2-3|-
TGTGCCAGCAGCTCCGCCACTAGCGGGGGGTCGAGTGAGAGGAATACGCAGTATTTT
CASSSATSGGSSERNTQYF
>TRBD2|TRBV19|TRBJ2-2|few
TGTGCCGTAAGGACTAGCGGGGGGGCGAACACCGGGGAGCTGTTTTTT
CAVRTSGGANTGELFF
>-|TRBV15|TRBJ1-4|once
TGTGCCACCGACGGAGGGGCAACTAATGAAAAACTGTTTTTT
CATDGGATNEKLFF
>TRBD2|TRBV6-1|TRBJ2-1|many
TGTGCCAGCAGTGAAGAGGCGGGGGGGCTCGATGAGCAGTTCTTC
CASSEEAGGLDEQFF
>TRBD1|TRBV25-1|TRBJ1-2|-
TGTGCCAGCACCTCTTCAGACAGGGGATATGGCTACACCTTC
CASTSSDRGYGYTF
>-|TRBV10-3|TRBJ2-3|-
TGTGCCATCAGTGAGTCGACCGGGACAGATACGCAGTATTTT
CAISESTGTDTQYF
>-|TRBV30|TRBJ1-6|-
TGTGCCTGGAGGGGAGTGGGGTGGTCAAATTCACCCCTCCACTTT
CAWRGVGWSNSPLHF
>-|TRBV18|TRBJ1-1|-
TGTGCCAGCTCACCTCGCAGGGATTCCACTGAAGCTTTCTTT
CASSPRRDSTEAFF
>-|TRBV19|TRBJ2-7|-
TGTGCCAGTAGTAAGTCCGGGACATCCTCCTACGAGCAGTACTTC
CASSKSGTSSYEQYF
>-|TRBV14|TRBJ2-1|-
TGTGCCAGCAGCCAAGGAGGTGGTTACTACAATGAGCAGTTCTTC
CASSQGGGYYNEQFF
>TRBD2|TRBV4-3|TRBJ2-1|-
TGCGCCAGCAGCCAAGTTCTAGCGGGGGGAATTTCCTACAATGAGCAGTTCTTC
CASSQVLAGGISYNEQFF
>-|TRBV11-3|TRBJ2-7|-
TGTGCCAGCAGCTCGGGGGACTCCTACGAGCAGTACTTC
CASSSGDSYEQYF
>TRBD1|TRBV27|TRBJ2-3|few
TGTGCCAGCACCCCGGGACAGAACACAGATACGCAGTATTTT
CASTPGQNTDTQYF
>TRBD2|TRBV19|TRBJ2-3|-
TGTGCCAGTAGTATCTGGCTAGCGGGGGACACAGATACGCAGTATTTT
CASSIWLAGDTDTQYF
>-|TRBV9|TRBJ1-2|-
TGTGCCAGCAGCGTAGTGGTCGGTACTAACTATGGCTACACCTTC
CASSVVVGTNYGYTF
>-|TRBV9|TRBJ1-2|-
TGTGCCAGCAGCGAGGGGGGGTATGGCTACACCTTC
CASSEGGYGYTF